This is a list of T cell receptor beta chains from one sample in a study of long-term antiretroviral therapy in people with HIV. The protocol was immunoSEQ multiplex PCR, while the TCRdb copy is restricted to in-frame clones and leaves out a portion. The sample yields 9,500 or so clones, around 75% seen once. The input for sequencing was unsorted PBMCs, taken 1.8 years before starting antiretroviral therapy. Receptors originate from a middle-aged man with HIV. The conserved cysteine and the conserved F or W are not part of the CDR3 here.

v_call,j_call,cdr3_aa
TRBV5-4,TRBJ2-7,ASSLAGRPFSEQY
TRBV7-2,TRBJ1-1,ASTIGRLNTEAF
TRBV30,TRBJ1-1,AWSAQARATEAF
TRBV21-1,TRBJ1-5,ASSTGPGSVSNQPQH
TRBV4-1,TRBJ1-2,ASSPGQTYGYT
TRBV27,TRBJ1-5,ASSFQGNQPQH
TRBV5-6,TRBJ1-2,ASGEQALYGYT
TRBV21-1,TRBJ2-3,ASSKAWSGQGTDTQY
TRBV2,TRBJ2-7,ASNQGPSYEQY
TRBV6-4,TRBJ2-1,ASSDVGREQF
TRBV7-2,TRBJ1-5,ASSLLTGANQPQH
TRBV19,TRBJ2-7,ASSIYSGVMNEQY
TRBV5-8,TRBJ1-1,ASSLDLVQLNTEAF
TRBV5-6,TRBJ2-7,ASSPSGAVYEQY
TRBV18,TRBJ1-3,ASSPSDRRGSGNTIY
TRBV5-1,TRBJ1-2,ASTFSGTGGNYGYT
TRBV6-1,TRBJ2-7,ASGSLYEQY
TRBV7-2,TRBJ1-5,ASSRDRGSDQPQH
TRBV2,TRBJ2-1,ASTLAGSSPSYNEQF
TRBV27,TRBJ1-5,ASSFSGNQPQH
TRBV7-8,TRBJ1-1,ASSPGGNTEAF
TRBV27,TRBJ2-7,ASSLGTGGEQY
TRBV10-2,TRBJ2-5,ASSRTSGGTETQY
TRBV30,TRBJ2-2,AWNWGDRDTGELF
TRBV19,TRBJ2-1,ASSIMGTSGGANEQF
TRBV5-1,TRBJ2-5,ASSLRDRDETQY
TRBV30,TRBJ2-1,AWSGLGQTYNEQF
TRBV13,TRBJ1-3,ASSLGGDLGNTIY
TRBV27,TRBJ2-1,ASSLTATGSGGEQF
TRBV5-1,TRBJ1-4,ASSTGTGNEKLF
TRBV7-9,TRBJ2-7,ASSPTGGGYEQY
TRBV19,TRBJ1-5,ASSGGTLDSNQPQH